Presented here are 31 T cell receptor beta chains from one specimen sequenced in a study of breast tumors, draining lymph nodes, adjacent tissues. Samples came from axillary lymph nodes draining the breast cancer. TCRdb used MiXCR to reprocess the multiplex PCR reads, holding one entry per CDR3 protein. The sample consists of approximately 210,000 distinct CDR3 sequences, under 40% of them appearing once. The sequenced material came from axillary lymph node tissue. The receptor set was obtained from a female donor with breast cancer. Some clones in this sample may be carry-over from other donors' samples.

This clonotype was counted once. This may arise from a read error, as a much more abundant clone is one base away. The rearrangement joins TRBV5-4 to TRBJ2-2, with TRBD2 matching 7 bases. CDR3 length: 17 residues. The V and J ends lost 4 bases and 0 bases, in that order; junction bases with no gene match: 9. Germline assignment: CDR1 SGHNT and CDR2 YYREEE (reference sequence). CDR3 loop: CASSHGPAGTNTGELFF. As DNA, the CDR3 is TGTGCCAGCAGCCACGGACCAGCGGGGACGAACACCGGGGAGCTGTTTTTT.

Remarks on this clonotype: One end of the junction does not line up with germline, which may come from a read error. The chain links TRBV7-3 to TRBJ2-5; tentative D call: TRBD2 (5 bases). In germline, CDR1 is SGHTA, CDR2 FQGTGA. The CDR3 totals 15 residues. CDR3 nucleotide sequence: TGTGCCAGCAGCTTAGCACCGGGGAAGGGAGAGACCCAGCACTTC. Its translation is CASSLAPGKGETQHF.

This clonotype was picked up a small number of times. This clone may be a read error of a much larger clone one base away. The V call is TRBV11-2, the J call TRBJ2-7; 7 bases map to TRBD2. Germline V gives CDR1 SGHAT, CDR2 FQNNGV. The CDR3 is 16 amino acids. CDR3 sequence (DNA): TGTGCCAGCAGCCCTTACGGTGCGGGAGCCCTTTACGGGCAGTACTTC. Protein sequence: CASSPYGAGALYGQYF.

Ten or more counts support this clonotype. The rearrangement uses TRBV10-3 and TRBJ2-7, with D perhaps TRBD2 (6 bases). V was shortened by 4 bases and J by 3 bases, with 19 bases between the two germline ends. Germline CDR1 ENHRY, CDR2 SYGVKD. The CDR3 spans 16 residues. For the CDR3, the DNA is TGTGCCATCAGTGGGGGCGGGGTCGATATATACTACGAGCAGTACTTC. Protein product: CAISGGGVDIYYEQYF.

This clonotype showed up many times. The chain joins TRBV11-2 to TRBJ2-1; 14 nucleotides match TRBD2. The CDR3 is 19 amino acids. CDR1 SGHAT and CDR2 FQNNGV come from the germline V gene. Trimming cost V 3 bases and J 4 bases; bases outside gene matches: 11. The CDR3 reads CASSFELTSGRATYNEQFF. The CDR3 nucleotides read TGTGCCAGCAGCTTCGAATTGACTAGCGGGAGGGCCACTTACAATGAGCAGTTCTTC.

This clonotype appeared many times. The chain combines TRBV2 with TRBJ2-5; 11 nucleotides align to TRBD2. V gave up 8 bases and J gave up 3 bases; unmatched junction bases: 8. The CDR3 length is 15 residues. Germline V lookup: CDR1 SNHLY, CDR2 FYNNEI. This CDR3 is CASHQGLAEKETQYF. CDR3 in DNA: TGTGCCAGCCACCAGGGACTAGCGGAAAAAGAGACCCAGTACTTC. The entire variable domain, with the rest obtained from reference TRBV2 and TRBJ2-5, is as follows: EPEVTQTPSHQVTQMGQEVILRCVPISNHLYFYWYRQILGQKVEFLVSFYNNEISEKSEIFDDQFSVERPDGSNFTLKIRSTKLEDSAMYFCASHQGLAEKETQYFGPGTRLLVL.

Notes on this clonotype: The DNA is omitted, as the CDR3 cannot be located on it reliably, and the CDR3 follows TCRdb's listing. The rearrangement links TRBV25-1 to TRBJ1-2; the table calls TRBD1, which could not be checked here. Per the germline V gene, CDR1 is MGHDK and CDR2 is SYGVNS. The CDR3 is 15 amino acids long, termini counted. CDR3 in amino acids: CASSIYLCSVPGYTF.

In its sample, this clonotype was seen many times. This sequence joins TRBV20-1 and TRBJ2-1, with 8 bases that match TRBD1. The CDR3 is made up of 14 amino acids. The V gene's germline CDR1 is DFQATT and CDR2 SNEGSKA (reference sequence). With V trimmed by 6 bases and J by 8 bases, 12 bases remained unmatched. The chain's CDR3 is CSAQDRESIYEQFF. Written as DNA, the CDR3 is TGCAGTGCCCAGGACAGGGAGAGTATCTATGAGCAGTTCTTC.

This clonotype was observed once. The chain joins TRBV9 to TRBJ2-7; a weak D match, TRBD1 (5 bases). Germline assignment: CDR1 SGDLS and CDR2 YYNGEE. Trimming cost V 2 bases and J 5 bases, with 8 bases left between them. This CDR3 region has 12 residues. The CDR3 DNA follows: TGTGCCAGCAGCGTTGGGGCAAACGAGCAGTACTTC. Amino acid sequence: CASSVGANEQYF.

At least ten counts were recorded for this clonotype. The genes are TRBV7-9 and TRBJ1-2, with D hard to call. The CDR3 extends over 13 amino acids. Germline assignment: CDR1 SEHNR and CDR2 FQNEAQ (reference sequence). V lost 4 bases, J lost 8 bases, and 14 bases lay in between. For the CDR3, the DNA is TGTGCCAGCAGCTCCGACGACCGTGGAGGCTACACCTTC. The encoded protein is CASSSDDRGGYTF.

Worth noting for this clonotype: The junction departs from germline at one end; a sequencing error may be responsible. This CDR3 reads CASSPSTGGSYGYTF. The DNA for the CDR3 is TGTGCCAGCAGCCCGTCGACAGGGGGCTCCTATGGCTACACCTTC. This chain connects TRBV4-1 to TRBJ1-2, with 10 bases lining up with TRBD1. The CDR3 length is 15 residues. CDR1 and CDR2 (germline): MGHRA, YSYEKL.

This clonotype occurred many times. This chain connects TRBV5-4 to TRBJ2-1, with 8 bases fitting TRBD1. V shed 2 bases and J 10 bases; nucleotides not matched to a gene: 8. Germline CDR1 SGHNT, CDR2 YYREEE (reference sequence). CDR3 length: 14 residues. This CDR3 is CASSLGTGLGEQFF. Written as DNA, the CDR3 is TGTGCCAGCAGCTTAGGGACAGGTCTCGGCGAGCAGTTCTTC.

The V call is TRBV5-1, the J call TRBJ2-1; 15 bases agree with TRBD2. J lost 8 bases, V lost 4 bases, and 7 bases had no gene match. CDR1 and CDR2 from the germline V gene are SGHRS and YFSETQ. The CDR3 consists of 16 residues. CDR3 region: CASSIGTSGRIDEQFF. The CDR3 nucleotides read TGCGCCAGCAGCATCGGGACTAGCGGGAGGATTGATGAGCAGTTCTTC.

This clonotype was counted at least ten times. This chain uses TRBV5-1 with TRBJ1-6; TRBD1 matches 9 bases. Germline V gene data show CDR1 as SGHRS and CDR2 as YFSETQ. J gave up 5 bases and V 4 bases, and 13 bases lay outside the gene matches. This CDR3 comprises 18 residues. CDR3 in amino acids: CASSAIIQGALNNSPLHF. CDR3 nucleotide sequence: TGCGCCAGCAGCGCTATCATACAGGGGGCCCTAAATAATTCACCCCTCCACTTT.

This clonotype was counted at least ten times. The chain joins TRBV11-2 to TRBJ2-3, with D unclear. CDR3 size: 13 residues. CDR1 is SGHAT and CDR2 is FQNNGV in the germline V gene. V shed 4 bases and J shed 3 bases, with 8 bases lying between them. DNA for the CDR3: TGTGCCAGCAGCTCGAGGATGACAGATACGCAGTATTTT. Translated, it gives CASSSRMTDTQYF.

This chain links TRBV14 with TRBJ2-2, with D possibly being TRBD1 or TRBD2 (5 bases each). Trimming took 1 base from V and 3 from J, leaving 9 bases between them. Germline V gives CDR1 SGHDN, CDR2 FVKESK. This CDR3 comprises 15 residues. The CDR3 loop reads CASSQGGTYTGELFF. The CDR3 coding sequence is TGTGCCAGCAGCCAAGGGGGGACCTACACCGGGGAGCTGTTTTTT.

This clonotype was seen only once. Relative to the germline gene, one junction end is altered; a read error may explain this. This chain connects TRBV7-3 to TRBJ1-2; 7 positions match TRBD1. Germline loops: CDR1 SGHTA, CDR2 FQGTGA. The CDR3 runs 15 residues. CDR3 sequence (DNA): TGTGCCAGCAGCCTACAGGGGAGTGGGAACTATGGCTACCCCTTC. This gives the protein CASSLQGSGNYGYPF. The whole variable domain, filled in from reference TRBV7-3 and TRBJ1-2, reads GAGVSQTPSNKVTEKGKYVELRCDPISGHTALYWYRQSLGQGPEFLIYFQGTGAADDSGLPNDRFFAVRPEGSVSTLKIQRTERGDSAVYLCASSLQGSGNYGYPFGSGTRLTVV.

There are many counts of this clonotype. The rearrangement joins TRBV6-2 or TRBV6-3 to TRBJ1-6; D is unclear. Trimming removed 5 bases at V and 9 bases at J, with 17 bases between. In germline, CDR1 is MNHEY, CDR2 SVGEGT. The CDR3 extends over 15 amino acids. The CDR3: CASSTTIGWSSPLHF. The CDR3 DNA sequence: TGTGCCAGCAGTACTACTATCGGTTGGAGTTCACCCCTCCACTTT.

This clonotype was seen at least ten times. This chain joins TRBV7-6 and TRBJ2-7; D is unresolved. Trimming took 1 base from V and 2 from J, leaving 6 bases between them. The V gene's germline CDR1 is SGHVS and CDR2 FNYEAQ. This CDR3 has 13 residues. CDR3 amino acids: CASSLDDTYEQYF. The CDR3 bases are TGTGCCAGCAGCTTAGATGACACCTACGAGCAGTACTTC. Drawing the rest from reference TRBV7-6 and TRBJ2-7, the complete variable domain is GAGVSQSPRYKVTKRGQDVALRCDPISGHVSLYWYRQALGQGPEFLTYFNYEAQQDKSGLPNDRFSAERPEGSISTLTIQRTEQRDSAMYRCASSLDDTYEQYFGPGTRLTVT.

The chain couples TRBV19 to TRBJ2-3; TRBD1 is a possible D gene (5 bases). CDR3 length: 14 residues. Between the trimmed V and J ends, which lost 7 bases and 2 bases, there was a span of 13 bases. From germline, CDR1 is LNHDA and CDR2 SQIVND (reference sequence). The CDR3 DNA reads TGTGCCAGTATGGGGCGGCCTCTCACAGATACGCAGTATTTT. Translating gives CASMGRPLTDTQYF. Filled out from reference TRBV19 and TRBJ2-3, the complete variable domain reads DGGITQSPKYLFRKEGQNVTLSCEQNLNHDAMYWYRQDPGQGLRLIYYSQIVNDFQKGDIAEGYSVSREKKESFPLTVTSAQKNPTAFYLCASMGRPLTDTQYFGPGTRLTVL.

The chain carries TRBV13 and TRBJ2-3, with 7 nucleotides matching TRBD2. Germline values: CDR1 PRHDT, CDR2 FYEKMQ (reference sequence). The CDR3 contains 17 residues. V was clipped by 4 bases and J by 6 bases; unmatched bases: 16. CDR3 sequence reads: CASSSPRGSGNGDTQYF. CDR3 bases: TGTGCCAGCAGCTCCCCTCGAGGCAGCGGGAACGGGGATACGCAGTATTTT. Using reference TRBV13 and TRBJ2-3 for the parts outside the CDR3, the full variable domain is AAGVIQSPRHLIKEKRETATLKCYPIPRHDTVYWYQQGPGQDPQFLISFYEKMQSDKGSIPDRFSAQQFSDYHSELNMSSLELGDSALYFCASSSPRGSGNGDTQYFGPGTRLTVL.

In this sample, this clonotype turned up many times. The chain uses TRBV2 and TRBJ2-1; a possible D gene is TRBD1 (6 bases). Germline-derived CDR1 and CDR2 are SNHLY and FYNNEI. CDR3 size: 14 residues. V gave up 6 bases and J gave up 6 bases, with 15 bases separating them. CDR3 DNA: TGTGCCAGCAGGGGACAAGGGAGCAGCAATGAGCAGTTCTTC. Protein product: CASRGQGSSNEQFF.

With regard to this clonotype: A much larger clone sits a single nucleotide away, making a read error possible. This chain joins TRBV5-4 and TRBJ1-6; tentatively, D is TRBD1 (6 bases). Germline CDR1 and CDR2: SGHNT and YYREEE (reference sequence). The CDR3 contains 16 residues. Trimming left V 4 bases short and J 11 bases short, with 22 bases between. This CDR3 is CASSLLGGREFPPLHF. The CDR3 DNA is TGTGCCAGCAGCCTGCTTGGGGGCAGGGAGTTTCCACCCCTCCACTTT.

About this clonotype: With a much larger clone just one base away, this may be a read error. This chain uses TRBV7-8 with TRBJ2-1; D is ambiguous. In germline, CDR1 is SGHVS, CDR2 FQNEAQ. V gave up 7 bases and J gave up 6 bases, with 13 bases separating them. This CDR3 spans 13 amino acids. CDR3 nucleotide sequence: TGTGCCAGCACAAGTGTGTCGGGCAATGAGCAGTTCTTC. Translation: CASTSVSGNEQFF.

This rearrangement joins TRBV11-2 to TRBJ2-7; unclear D gene. Germline V gene sequence: CDR1 SGHAT, CDR2 FQNNGV. Trimming shortened V by 1 base and J by 6 bases, and 10 bases separated the two germline ends. This CDR3 is 13 amino acids long. The CDR3 region is CASSLGLNSEQYF. CDR3 coding DNA: TGTGCCAGCAGCTTAGGACTCAACTCCGAGCAGTACTTC.

This clonotype was detected ten times or more. The CDR3 DNA sequence: TGTGCCAGCAGCTTGGTTCTACTGAGCTCCTACAATGAGCAGTTCTTC. Translating gives CASSLVLLSSYNEQFF. The V gene is TRBV5-8, the J gene TRBJ2-1; the D is unclear. With 0 bases removed from V and 0 bases from J, the gap between germline ends came to 10 bases. This CDR3 spans 16 amino acids. Germline V CDR1 and CDR2: SGHTS, YDEGEE.

On this clonotype: Possible read error: a much larger clone is one base away. J is TRBJ2-1 and V is TRBV20-1; TRBD2 aligns across 7 bases. Germline CDR1 and CDR2: DFQATT and SNEGSKA (reference sequence). The CDR3 is 11 residues long. The CDR3 spells CSAGRAGEQLF. Written as DNA, the CDR3 is TGCAGTGCTGGGAGGGCCGGTGAGCAGCTCTTC.

The J gene is TRBJ2-3, the V gene TRBV7-9; 10 nucleotides align to TRBD2. Germline V gene data show CDR1 as SEHNR and CDR2 as FQNEAQ (reference sequence). J lost 8 bases, V lost 3 bases, and 14 bases had no gene match. The CDR3 is 17 residues long. CDR3 in amino acids: CASSLKLAGPGVGTQYF. Here the CDR3 DNA reads TGTGCCAGCAGCTTGAAACTAGCGGGACCAGGCGTGGGTACGCAGTATTTT.

The chain joins TRBV30 to TRBJ1-2; D is possibly TRBD1 (6 bases). Germline lookup yields CDR1 GTSNPN and CDR2 SVGIG (reference sequence). Trimming left V 3 bases short and J 7 bases short, with 12 bases between. This CDR3 region has 12 residues. CDR3 protein: CAWRDGGGGYTF. The CDR3 region has the DNA TGTGCCTGGAGGGACGGGGGCGGTGGCTACACCTTC.

In this sample, this clonotype turned up many times. The chain combines TRBV2 with TRBJ2-7; D gene uncertain. This CDR3 is 14 amino acids long. V was trimmed by 4 bases and J by 2 bases, leaving 12 bases between them. Germline V gene lookup returns CDR1 SNHLY and CDR2 FYNNEI. The DNA of the CDR3 is TGTGCCAGCAGTGTCAGTAGAGGTACCTACGAGCAGTACTTC. This encodes CASSVSRGTYEQYF.

In its sample, this clonotype was seen many times. V usage is TRBV5-4 and J usage is TRBJ1-2, with D possibly being TRBD1 (5 bases). The CDR3 spans 15 residues. The V gene's germline CDR1 is SGHNT and CDR2 YYREEE (reference sequence). V was cut by 5 bases and J by 6 bases, with 20 bases left in between. The CDR3 reads CASSLSGAGLNGYTF. CDR3 coding DNA: TGTGCCAGCAGTCTAAGTGGGGCAGGGTTGAATGGCTACACCTTC.